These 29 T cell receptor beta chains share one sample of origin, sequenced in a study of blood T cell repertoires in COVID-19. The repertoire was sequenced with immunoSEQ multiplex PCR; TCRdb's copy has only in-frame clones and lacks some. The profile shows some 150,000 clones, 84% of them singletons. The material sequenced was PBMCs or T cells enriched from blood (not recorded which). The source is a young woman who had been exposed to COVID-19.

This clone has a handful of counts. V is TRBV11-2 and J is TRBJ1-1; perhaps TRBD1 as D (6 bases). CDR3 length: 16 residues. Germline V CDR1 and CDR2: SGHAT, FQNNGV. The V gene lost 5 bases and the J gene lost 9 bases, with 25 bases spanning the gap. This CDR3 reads CASSQGDGGARGKAFF. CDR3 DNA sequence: TGTGCCAGCAGCCAGGGAGACGGGGGGGCGAGAGGGAAAGCTTTCTTT. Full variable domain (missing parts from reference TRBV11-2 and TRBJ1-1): EAGVAQSPRYKIIEKRQSVAFWCNPISGHATLYWYQQILGQGPKLLIQFQNNGVVDDSQLPKDRFSAERLKGVDSTLKIQPAKLEDSAVYLCASSQGDGGARGKAFFGQGTRLTVV.

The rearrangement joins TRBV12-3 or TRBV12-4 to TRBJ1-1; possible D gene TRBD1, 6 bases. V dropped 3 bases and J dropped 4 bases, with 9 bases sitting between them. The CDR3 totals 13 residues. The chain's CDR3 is CASSFRGLTEAFF. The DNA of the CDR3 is TGTGCCAGCAGTTTCAGGGGCCTCACTGAAGCTTTCTTT.

The CDR3 sequence: CASSLGLLGGENQPQHF. CDR3 coding DNA: TGCGCCAGCAGCCTTGGACTCCTCGGCGGGGAAAATCAGCCCCAGCATTTT. The genes are TRBV5-1 and TRBJ1-5, with D uncertain. This CDR3 has 17 amino acids. V was shortened by 4 bases and J by 4 bases, with 21 bases between the two germline ends. Germline assignment: CDR1 SGHRS and CDR2 YFSETQ.

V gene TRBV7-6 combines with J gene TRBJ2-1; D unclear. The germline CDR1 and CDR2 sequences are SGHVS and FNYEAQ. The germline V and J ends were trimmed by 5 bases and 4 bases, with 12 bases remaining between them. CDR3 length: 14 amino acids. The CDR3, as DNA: TGTGCCAGCAGCCCTAGTGTGGTTTACAATGAGCAGTTCTTC. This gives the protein CASSPSVVYNEQFF.

The CDR3 here is CATGTGSDTIYF. CDR3 nucleotides: TGTGCCACAGGGACAGGGAGTGACACCATATATTTT. The V gene is TRBV3-1 (or the pseudogene TRBV3-2), the J gene TRBJ1-3; 9 bases line up with TRBD1. J lost 8 bases, V lost 10 bases, and 6 bases had no gene match. The CDR3 length is 12 residues. Germline V gives CDR1 LGHDT, CDR2 YNNKEL (reference sequence).

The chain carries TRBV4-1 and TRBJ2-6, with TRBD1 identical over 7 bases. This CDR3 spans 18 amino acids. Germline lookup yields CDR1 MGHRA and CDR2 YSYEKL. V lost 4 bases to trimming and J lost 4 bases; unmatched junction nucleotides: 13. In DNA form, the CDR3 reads TGCGCCAGCAGCCGATCCCCACCGACAGGGCCCGGGGCCAACGTCCTGACTTTC. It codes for CASSRSPPTGPGANVLTF.

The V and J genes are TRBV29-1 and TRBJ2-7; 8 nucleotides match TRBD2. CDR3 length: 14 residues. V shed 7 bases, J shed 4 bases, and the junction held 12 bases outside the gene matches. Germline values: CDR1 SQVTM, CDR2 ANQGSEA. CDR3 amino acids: CSAVTGTRIYEQYF. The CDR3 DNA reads TGCAGCGCCGTGACCGGGACTAGGATTTACGAGCAGTACTTC.

CDR3 loop: CASSMAAETYEQYF. CDR3 in DNA: TGTGCCAGTAGTATGGCGGCGGAAACCTACGAGCAGTACTTC. The genes are TRBV19 and TRBJ2-7; D is unresolved. Germline CDR1 and CDR2: LNHDA and SQIVND (reference sequence). The CDR3 is 14 amino acids. V gave up 3 bases and J gave up 2 bases, with 11 bases separating them.

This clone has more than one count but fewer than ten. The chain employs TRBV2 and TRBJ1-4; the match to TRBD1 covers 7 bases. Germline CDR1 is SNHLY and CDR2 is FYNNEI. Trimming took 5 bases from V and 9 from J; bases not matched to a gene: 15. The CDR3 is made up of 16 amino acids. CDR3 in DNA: TGTGCCAGCAGTACTCCCAACAGGGGTGGGACGAAAAAACTGTTTTTT. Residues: CASSTPNRGGTKKLFF. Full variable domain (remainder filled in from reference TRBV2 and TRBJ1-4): EPEVTQTPSHQVTQMGQEVILRCVPISNHLYFYWYRQILGQKVEFLVSFYNNEISEKSEIFDDQFSVERPDGSNFTLKIRSTKLEDSAMYFCASSTPNRGGTKKLFFGSGTQLSVL.

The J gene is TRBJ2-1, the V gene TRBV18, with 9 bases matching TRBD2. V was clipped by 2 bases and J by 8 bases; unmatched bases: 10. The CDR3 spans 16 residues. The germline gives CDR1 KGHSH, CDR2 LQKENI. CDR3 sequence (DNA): TGTGCCAGCTCACCAAACTTAGCGGGAGTATTCGATGAGCAGTTCTTC. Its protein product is CASSPNLAGVFDEQFF.

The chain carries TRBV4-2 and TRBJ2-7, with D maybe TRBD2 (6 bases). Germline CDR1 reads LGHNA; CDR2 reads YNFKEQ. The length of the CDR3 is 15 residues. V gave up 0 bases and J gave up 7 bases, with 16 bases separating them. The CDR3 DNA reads TGTGCCAGCAGCCAAGAGGAGGGATTTCAGAGTGAGCAGTACTTC. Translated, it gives CASSQEEGFQSEQYF.

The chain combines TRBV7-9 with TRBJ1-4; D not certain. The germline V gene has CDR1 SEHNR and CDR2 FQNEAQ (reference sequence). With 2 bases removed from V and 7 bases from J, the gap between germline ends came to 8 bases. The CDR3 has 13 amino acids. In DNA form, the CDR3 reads TGTGCCAGCAGCTTACGAGGGATTGAAAAACTGTTTTTT. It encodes CASSLRGIEKLFF.

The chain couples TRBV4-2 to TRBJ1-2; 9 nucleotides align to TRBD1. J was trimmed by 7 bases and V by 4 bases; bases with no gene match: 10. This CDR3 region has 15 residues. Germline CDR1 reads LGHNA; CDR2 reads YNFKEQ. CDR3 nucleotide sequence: TGTGCCAGCAGCCCCAGGGACAGGGAGTGGGGTGGCTACACCTTC. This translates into CASSPRDREWGGYTF.

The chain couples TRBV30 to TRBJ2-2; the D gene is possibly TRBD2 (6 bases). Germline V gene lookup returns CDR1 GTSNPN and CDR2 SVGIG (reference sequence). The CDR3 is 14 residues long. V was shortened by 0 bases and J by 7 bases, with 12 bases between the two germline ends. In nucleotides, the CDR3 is TGTGCCTGGAGTGTAGGGCTAGCGCTCGGGGAGCTGTTTTTT. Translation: CAWSVGLALGELFF.

For the CDR3, the DNA is TGCGCCAGCAGCTTGGGGGCGGGGGAAGGGGAAGCTTTCTTT. Protein product: CASSLGAGEGEAFF. This rearrangement joins TRBV5-1 to TRBJ1-1, with D perhaps matching TRBD1 (5 bases). The CDR3 sequence is 14 residues long. Per germline, CDR1 SGHRS and CDR2 YFSETQ. With 0 bases removed from V and 8 bases from J, the gap between germline ends came to 14 bases. The complete variable domain, with remaining parts taken from reference TRBV5-1 and TRBJ1-1, reads KAGVTQTPRYLIKTRGQQVTLSCSPISGHRSVSWYQQTPGQGLQFLFEYFSETQRNKGNFPGRFSGRQFSNSRSEMNVSTLELGDSALYLCASSLGAGEGEAFFGQGTRLTVV.

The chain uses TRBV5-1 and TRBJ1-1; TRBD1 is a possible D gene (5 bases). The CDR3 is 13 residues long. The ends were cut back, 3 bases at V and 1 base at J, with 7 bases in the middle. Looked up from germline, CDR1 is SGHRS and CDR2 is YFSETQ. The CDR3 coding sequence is TGCGCCAGCAGCTCGGACAAGAACACTGAAGCTTTCTTT. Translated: CASSSDKNTEAFF.

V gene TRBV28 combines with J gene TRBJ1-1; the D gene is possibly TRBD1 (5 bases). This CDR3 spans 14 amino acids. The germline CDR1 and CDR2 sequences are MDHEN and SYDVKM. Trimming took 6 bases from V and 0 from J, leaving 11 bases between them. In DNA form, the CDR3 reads TGTGCCAGCAGAAAAAGGACACTGAACACTGAAGCTTTCTTT. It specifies CASRKRTLNTEAFF.

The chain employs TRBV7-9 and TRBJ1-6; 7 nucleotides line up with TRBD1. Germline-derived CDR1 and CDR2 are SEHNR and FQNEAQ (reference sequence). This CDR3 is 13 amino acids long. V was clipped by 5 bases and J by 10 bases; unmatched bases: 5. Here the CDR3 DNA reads TGTGCCAGCAGCAGGGACAGATGGTCACCCCTCCACTTT. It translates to CASSRDRWSPLHF.

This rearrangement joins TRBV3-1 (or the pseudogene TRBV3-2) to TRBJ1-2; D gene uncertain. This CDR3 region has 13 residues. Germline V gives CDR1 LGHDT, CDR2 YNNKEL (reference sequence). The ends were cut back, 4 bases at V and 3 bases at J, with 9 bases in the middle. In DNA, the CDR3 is TGTGCCAGCAGCCTCCGGTCGGACTATGGCTACACCTTC. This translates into CASSLRSDYGYTF.

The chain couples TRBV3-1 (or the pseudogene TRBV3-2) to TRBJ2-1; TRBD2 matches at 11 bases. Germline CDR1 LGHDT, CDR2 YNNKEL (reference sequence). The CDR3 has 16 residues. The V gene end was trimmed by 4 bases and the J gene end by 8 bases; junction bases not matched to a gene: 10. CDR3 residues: CASSRTLAGVPYEQFF. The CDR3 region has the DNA TGTGCCAGCAGCCGCACACTAGCGGGAGTGCCCTATGAGCAGTTCTTC.

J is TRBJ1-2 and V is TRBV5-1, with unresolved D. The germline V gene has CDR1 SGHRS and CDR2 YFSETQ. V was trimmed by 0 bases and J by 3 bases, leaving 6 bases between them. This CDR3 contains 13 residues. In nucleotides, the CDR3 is TGCGCCAGCAGCTTGGACAGATACTATGGCTACACCTTC. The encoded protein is CASSLDRYYGYTF.

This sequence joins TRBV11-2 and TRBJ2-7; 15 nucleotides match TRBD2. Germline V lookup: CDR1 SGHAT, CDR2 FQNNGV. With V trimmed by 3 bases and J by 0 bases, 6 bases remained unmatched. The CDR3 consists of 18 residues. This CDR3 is CASSFPGLAGGSSYEQYF. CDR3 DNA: TGTGCCAGCAGCTTCCCGGGACTAGCGGGAGGAAGCTCCTACGAGCAGTACTTC.

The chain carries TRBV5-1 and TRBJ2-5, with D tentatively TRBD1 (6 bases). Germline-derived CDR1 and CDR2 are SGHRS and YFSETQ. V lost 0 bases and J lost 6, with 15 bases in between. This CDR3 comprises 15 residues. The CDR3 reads CASSLEFGGAKTQYF. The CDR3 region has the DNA TGCGCCAGCAGCTTGGAGTTTGGGGGCGCGAAGACCCAGTACTTC.

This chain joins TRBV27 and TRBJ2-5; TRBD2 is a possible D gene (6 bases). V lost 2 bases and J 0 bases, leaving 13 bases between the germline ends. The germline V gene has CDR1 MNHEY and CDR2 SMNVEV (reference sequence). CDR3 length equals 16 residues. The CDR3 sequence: CASSLRAGLYQETQYF. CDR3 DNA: TGTGCCAGCAGTTTAAGGGCGGGACTGTACCAAGAGACCCAGTACTTC.

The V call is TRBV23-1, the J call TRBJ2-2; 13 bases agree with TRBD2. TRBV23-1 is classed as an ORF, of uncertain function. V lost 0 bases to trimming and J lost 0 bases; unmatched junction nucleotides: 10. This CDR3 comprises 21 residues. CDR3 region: CASSQSESGLAGSTNTGELFF. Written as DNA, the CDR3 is TGCGCCAGCAGTCAATCTGAATCGGGACTAGCGGGATCTACGAACACCGGGGAGCTGTTTTTT.

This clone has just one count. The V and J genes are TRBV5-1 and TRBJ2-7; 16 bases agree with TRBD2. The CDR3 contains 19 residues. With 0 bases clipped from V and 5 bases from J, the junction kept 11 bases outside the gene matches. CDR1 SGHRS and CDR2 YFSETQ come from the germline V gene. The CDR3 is CASSLGPGLAGGSPHEQYF. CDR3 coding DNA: TGCGCCAGCAGCTTGGGCCCGGGACTAGCGGGAGGGTCTCCCCACGAGCAGTACTTC.

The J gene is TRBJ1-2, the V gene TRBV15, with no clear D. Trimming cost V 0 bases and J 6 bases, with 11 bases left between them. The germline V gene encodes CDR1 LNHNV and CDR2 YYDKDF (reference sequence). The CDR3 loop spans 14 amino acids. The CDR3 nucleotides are TGTGCCACCAGCAGAGATTGGTCCGGGGATGGCTACACCTTC. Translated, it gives CATSRDWSGDGYTF.

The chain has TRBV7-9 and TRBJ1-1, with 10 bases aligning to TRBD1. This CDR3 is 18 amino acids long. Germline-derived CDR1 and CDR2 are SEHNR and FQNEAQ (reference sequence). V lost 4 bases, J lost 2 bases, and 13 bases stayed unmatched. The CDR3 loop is CASSSSAGTGDLNTEAFF. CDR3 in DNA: TGTGCCAGCAGCTCTTCAGCCGGGACAGGGGACCTTAACACTGAAGCTTTCTTT.

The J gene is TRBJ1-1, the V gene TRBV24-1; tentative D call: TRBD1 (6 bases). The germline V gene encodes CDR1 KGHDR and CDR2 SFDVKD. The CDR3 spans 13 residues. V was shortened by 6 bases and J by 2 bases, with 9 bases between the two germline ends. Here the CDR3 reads CATSPRGNTEAFF. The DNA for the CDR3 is TGTGCCACCAGTCCCAGGGGAAACACTGAAGCTTTCTTT.